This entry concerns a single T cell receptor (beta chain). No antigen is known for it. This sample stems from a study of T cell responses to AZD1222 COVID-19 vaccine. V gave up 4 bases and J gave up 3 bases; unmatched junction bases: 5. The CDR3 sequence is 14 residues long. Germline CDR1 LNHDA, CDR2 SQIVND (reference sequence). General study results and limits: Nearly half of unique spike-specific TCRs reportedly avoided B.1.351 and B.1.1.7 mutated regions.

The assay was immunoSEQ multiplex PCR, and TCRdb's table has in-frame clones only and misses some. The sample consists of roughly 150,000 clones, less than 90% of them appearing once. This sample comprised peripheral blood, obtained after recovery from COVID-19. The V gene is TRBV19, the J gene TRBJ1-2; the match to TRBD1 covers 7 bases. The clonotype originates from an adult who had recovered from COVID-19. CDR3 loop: CASSTNRGDYGYTF. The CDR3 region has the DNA TGTGCCAGTAGTACGAACAGGGGCGACTATGGCTACACCTTC. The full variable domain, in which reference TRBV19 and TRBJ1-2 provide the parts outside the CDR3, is DGGITQSPKYLFRKEGQNVTLSCEQNLNHDAMYWYRQDPGQGLRLIYYSQIVNDFQKGDIAEGYSVSREKKESFPLTVTSAQKNPTAFYLCASSTNRGDYGYTFGSGTRLTVV.